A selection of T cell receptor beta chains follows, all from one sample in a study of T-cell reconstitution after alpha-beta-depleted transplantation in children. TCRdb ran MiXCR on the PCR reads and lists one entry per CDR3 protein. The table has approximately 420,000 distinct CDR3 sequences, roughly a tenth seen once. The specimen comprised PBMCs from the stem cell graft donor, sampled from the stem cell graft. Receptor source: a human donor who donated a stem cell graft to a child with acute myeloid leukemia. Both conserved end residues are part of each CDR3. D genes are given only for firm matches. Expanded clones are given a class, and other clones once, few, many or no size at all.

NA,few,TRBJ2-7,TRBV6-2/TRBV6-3,TGTGCCAGCAGTTATATTGCAGGGGACCAGCACTCCACCTACGAGCAGTACTTC,CASSYIAGDQHSTYEQYF
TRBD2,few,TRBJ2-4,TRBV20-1,TGCAGTGTGCGCGGGGGGGCCAAAAACATTCAGTACTTC,CSVRGGAKNIQYF
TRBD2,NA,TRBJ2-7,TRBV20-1,TGCAGTGCTATCCTTAGCGGGAGTAGGAGAAACGAGCAGTACTTC,CSAILSGSRRNEQYF
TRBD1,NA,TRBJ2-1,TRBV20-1,TGCAGTGCCGACCACCGGGACAGGGTGTACAATGAGCAGTTCTTC,CSADHRDRVYNEQFF
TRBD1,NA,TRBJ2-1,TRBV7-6,TGTGCCAGCAGCTTAGGGACAGGAGTCCGGGATGAGCAGTTCTTC,CASSLGTGVRDEQFF
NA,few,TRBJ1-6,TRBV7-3,TGTGCCAGCAGCTTCGGGCCTAATTCACCCCTCCACTTT,CASSFGPNSPLHF
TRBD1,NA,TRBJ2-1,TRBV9,TGTGCCAGCAGCGCGCCTAACCGGGACAGGTCATCCAATGAGCAGTTCTTC,CASSAPNRDRSSNEQFF
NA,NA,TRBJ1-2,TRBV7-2,TGTGCCAGCAGCTTAGCCGGAGGGAATCTCGGCTATGGCTACACCTTC,CASSLAGGNLGYGYTF
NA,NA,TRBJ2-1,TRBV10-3,TGTGCCATCAGTGAATCGTACAATGAGCAGTTCTTC,CAISESYNEQFF
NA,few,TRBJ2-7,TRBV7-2,TGTGCCAGCACAGGGCAGGGGAGGTCCTACGAGCAGTACTTC,CASTGQGRSYEQYF
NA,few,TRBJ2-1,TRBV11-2,TGTGCCAGCAGCTTGGGACTTCGCCCTTACAATGAGCAGTTCTTC,CASSLGLRPYNEQFF
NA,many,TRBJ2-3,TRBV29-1,TGCAGCGTTGATACGGGGGCAGATACGCAGTATTTT,CSVDTGADTQYF
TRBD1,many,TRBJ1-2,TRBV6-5,TGTGCCAGCAGTTACTCAACCGGGACAGGGGATGGCTACACCTTC,CASSYSTGTGDGYTF
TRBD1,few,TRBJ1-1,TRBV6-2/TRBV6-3,TGTGCCAGCCAAGACAGGGCCACTGAAGCTTTCTTT,CASQDRATEAFF
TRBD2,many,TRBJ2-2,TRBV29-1,TGCACCGTCATGGGCGGGGGGAACACCGGGGAGCTGTTTTTT,CTVMGGGNTGELFF
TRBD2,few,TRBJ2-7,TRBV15,TGTGCCACCAGCAGGGGCGGGAGGGCCCTCCACGAGCAGTACTTC,CATSRGGRALHEQYF
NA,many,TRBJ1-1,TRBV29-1,TGCAGCGTTGAACTCAGGGTGACTGAAGCTTTCTTT,CSVELRVTEAFF
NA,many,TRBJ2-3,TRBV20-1,TGCAGTGCCCGCGACCCAGGGAGCACAGATACGCAGTATTTT,CSARDPGSTDTQYF
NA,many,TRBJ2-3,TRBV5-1,TGCGCCAGCAGCTTCTCCGGGGGAAAAGATACGCAGTATTTT,CASSFSGGKDTQYF
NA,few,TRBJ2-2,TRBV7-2,TGTGCCAGCAGCTTAGCTCTAGCGACCGGGGAGCTGTTTTTT,CASSLALATGELFF
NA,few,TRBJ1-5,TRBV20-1,TGCAGTGCCCGGGGGGACTCTAGCATCAATCAGCCCCAGCATTTT,CSARGDSSINQPQHF
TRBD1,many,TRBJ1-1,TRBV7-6,TGTGCCAGCAGCTTAGCGTGGACAGGGAACACTGAAGCTTTCTTT,CASSLAWTGNTEAFF
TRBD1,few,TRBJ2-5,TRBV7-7,TGTGCTAGCAGCCAACAGGGGTTCGGAGAGACCCAGTACTTC,CASSQQGFGETQYF
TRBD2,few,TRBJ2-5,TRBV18,TGTGCCAGCTCACCACCAGTCGGGGGGGCTCAAGAGACCCAGTACTTC,CASSPPVGGAQETQYF
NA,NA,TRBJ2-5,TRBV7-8,TGTGCCAGCAGCTTACGAGGCGTCGGGGAGACCCAGTACTTC,CASSLRGVGETQYF
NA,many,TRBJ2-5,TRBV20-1,TGCAGTGCTAGAGATGCGATAGGCCAAGAGACCCAGTACTTC,CSARDAIGQETQYF
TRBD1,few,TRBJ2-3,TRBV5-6,TGTGCCACCCAAAGACAGGGACCAGATACGCAGTATTTT,CATQRQGPDTQYF
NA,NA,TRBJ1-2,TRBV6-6,TGTGCCAGCAGTCCTACTGACAGCTTTGGCTACACCTTC,CASSPTDSFGYTF
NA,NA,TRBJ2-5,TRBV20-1,TGCAGTGCTAGAGCTGAGGAAGGAGAGACCCAGTACTTC,CSARAEEGETQYF
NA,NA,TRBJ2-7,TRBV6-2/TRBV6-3,TGTGCCAGCAGTTACGGAGCAGACGAGCAGTACTTC,CASSYGADEQYF
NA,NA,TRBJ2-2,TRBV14,TGTGCCAGCAGCCAAGACCCCGTTCGAACCGGGGAGCTGTTTTTT,CASSQDPVRTGELFF
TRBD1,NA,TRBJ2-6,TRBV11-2,TGTGCCAGCAGCCCGGGGACAGGGGGCGTCTTATCCGGGGCCAACGTCCTGACTTTC,CASSPGTGGVLSGANVLTF
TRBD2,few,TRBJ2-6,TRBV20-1,TGCAGTGCTAGCGAGGGACTAACCGACTCTGGGGCCAACGTCCTGACTTTC,CSASEGLTDSGANVLTF
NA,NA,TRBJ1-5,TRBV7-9,TGTGCCAGCAGCTCAGAATTGTATAGCAATCAGCCCCAGCATTTT,CASSSELYSNQPQHF
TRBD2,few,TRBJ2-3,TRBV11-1,TGTGCCAGCAGCCCAACCGGGACTAGCGGGAGGGCCCTAGATACGCAGTATTTT,CASSPTGTSGRALDTQYF
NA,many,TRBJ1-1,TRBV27,TGTGCCAGCACCAACCTGGCGGGTTTCAACACTGAAGCTTTCTTT,CASTNLAGFNTEAFF
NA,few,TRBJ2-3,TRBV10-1,TGCGCCAGCAGCGCCCTAAGTAGCACAGATACGCAGTATTTT,CASSALSSTDTQYF
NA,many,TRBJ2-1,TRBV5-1,TGCGCCAGCAGCTTTGGCGGGGGCGATTACAATGAGCAGTTCTTC,CASSFGGGDYNEQFF
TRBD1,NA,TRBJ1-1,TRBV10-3,TGTGCCATCAGTGAGGCAGGGGGCAACTTCGGTGAAGCTTTCTTT,CAISEAGGNFGEAFF